These T cell receptor beta chains were read from a single sample in a study of CD8+CD57+ T cells in acquired aplastic anemia. From the reads, TCRdb called clonotypes with MiXCR, one entry per CDR3 protein. The sample holds just over 450,000 distinct CDR3 sequences, around a third seen once. Sample: sorted CD4+, CD8+, or CD8+CD57+ T cells (not recorded which) from PBMCs. The source of these receptors is a human donor with aplastic anemia. CDR3s include the opening cysteine and the closing phenylalanine or tryptophan. Fields, in order: CDR3 protein, CDR3 DNA, J gene, D gene, clone size, V gene. A D gene is named only where the DNA matches it firmly. Some rows have no size entry. The others give once, few or many, or a class for an expanded clone.

cdr3_aa: CASSIDLRGSNVLTF; cdr3_nt: TGTGCCAGTAGTATAGATCTGCGGGGGTCCAACGTCCTGACTTTC; j_call: TRBJ2-6; d_call: TRBD2; clone_size: -; v_call: TRBV19
cdr3_aa: CASSTTANTDTQYF; cdr3_nt: TGTGCCAGTAGTACAACAGCGAACACAGATACGCAGTATTTT; j_call: TRBJ2-3; d_call: -; clone_size: -; v_call: TRBV19
cdr3_aa: CASSLFLGGGREQYF; cdr3_nt: TGCGCCAGCAGCTTGTTTCTAGGTGGGGGAAGGGAGCAGTACTTC; j_call: TRBJ2-7; d_call: -; clone_size: few; v_call: TRBV5-1
cdr3_aa: CASSFGQFNTEAFF; cdr3_nt: TGTGCCAGCAGCTTCGGACAGTTCAACACTGAAGCTTTCTTT; j_call: TRBJ1-1; d_call: -; clone_size: many; v_call: TRBV7-6
cdr3_aa: CASSESVSTDTQYF; cdr3_nt: TGTGCCAGCAGTGAATCGGTCAGCACAGATACGCAGTATTTT; j_call: TRBJ2-3; d_call: -; clone_size: -; v_call: TRBV25-1
cdr3_aa: CSVLTNVLTF; cdr3_nt: TGTAGCGTGCTCACCAACGTCCTGACTTTC; j_call: TRBJ2-6; d_call: -; clone_size: -; v_call: TRBV29-1
cdr3_aa: CSARVLGGYEQYF; cdr3_nt: TGCAGTGCTAGAGTACTAGGGGGCTACGAGCAGTACTTC; j_call: TRBJ2-7; d_call: -; clone_size: -; v_call: TRBV20-1
cdr3_aa: CASSQDSLTSPLHF; cdr3_nt: TGTGCCAGCAGCCAGGACAGCCTGACTTCACCCCTCCACTTT; j_call: TRBJ1-6; d_call: -; clone_size: -; v_call: TRBV7-6
cdr3_aa: CASSDGTGFRDEQFF; cdr3_nt: TGTGCCAGTAGTGACGGGACAGGGTTTCGGGATGAGCAGTTCTTC; j_call: TRBJ2-1; d_call: TRBD1; clone_size: many; v_call: TRBV19
cdr3_aa: CASSEPGAGPMPQHF; cdr3_nt: TGTGCCAGCAGCGAACCCGGGGCCGGACCCATGCCCCAGCATTTT; j_call: TRBJ1-5; d_call: -; clone_size: many; v_call: TRBV7-2
cdr3_aa: CASSVLPQGYGYTF; cdr3_nt: TGTGCCAGTAGCGTACTCCCCCAGGGGTATGGCTACACCTTC; j_call: TRBJ1-2; d_call: -; clone_size: -; v_call: TRBV19
cdr3_aa: CASSLDGSGIERFF; cdr3_nt: TGTGCCAGCAGCTTAGACGGGAGTGGTATTGAGCGGTTCTTC; j_call: TRBJ2-1; d_call: -; clone_size: -; v_call: TRBV7-3
cdr3_aa: CASRGLGLAPNEQFF; cdr3_nt: TGTGCCAGCAGAGGATTGGGACTAGCCCCGAATGAGCAGTTCTTC; j_call: TRBJ2-1; d_call: TRBD2; clone_size: -; v_call: TRBV13
cdr3_aa: CASSRGGEGEQFF; cdr3_nt: TGTGCCAGCAGCCGCGGGGGTGAAGGCGAGCAGTTCTTC; j_call: TRBJ2-1; d_call: TRBD2; clone_size: few; v_call: TRBV2
cdr3_aa: CSAARGTSGSSSYEQYF; cdr3_nt: TGCAGTGCCGCCCGGGGCACTAGCGGGAGCTCTTCCTACGAGCAGTACTTC; j_call: TRBJ2-7; d_call: TRBD2; clone_size: few; v_call: TRBV20-1